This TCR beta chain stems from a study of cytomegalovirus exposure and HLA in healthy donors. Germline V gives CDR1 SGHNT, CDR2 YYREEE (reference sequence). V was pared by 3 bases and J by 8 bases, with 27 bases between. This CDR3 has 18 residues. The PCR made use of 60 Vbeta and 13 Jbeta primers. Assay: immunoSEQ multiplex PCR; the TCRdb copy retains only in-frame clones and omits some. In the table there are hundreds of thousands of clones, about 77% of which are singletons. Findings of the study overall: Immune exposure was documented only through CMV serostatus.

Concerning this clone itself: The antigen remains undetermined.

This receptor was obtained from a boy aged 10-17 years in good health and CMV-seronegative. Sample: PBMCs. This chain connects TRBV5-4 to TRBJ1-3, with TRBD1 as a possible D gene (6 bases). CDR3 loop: CASSSITTTGRPADTIYF. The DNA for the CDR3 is TGTGCCAGCAGCTCCATCACTACCACAGGGCGGCCTGCCGACACCATATATTTT. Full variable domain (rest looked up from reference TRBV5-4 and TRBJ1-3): ETGVTQSPTHLIKTRGQQVTLRCSSQSGHNTVSWYQQALGQGPQFIFQYYREEENGRGNFPPRFSGLQFPNYSSELNVNALELDDSALYLCASSSITTTGRPADTIYFGEGSWLTVV.